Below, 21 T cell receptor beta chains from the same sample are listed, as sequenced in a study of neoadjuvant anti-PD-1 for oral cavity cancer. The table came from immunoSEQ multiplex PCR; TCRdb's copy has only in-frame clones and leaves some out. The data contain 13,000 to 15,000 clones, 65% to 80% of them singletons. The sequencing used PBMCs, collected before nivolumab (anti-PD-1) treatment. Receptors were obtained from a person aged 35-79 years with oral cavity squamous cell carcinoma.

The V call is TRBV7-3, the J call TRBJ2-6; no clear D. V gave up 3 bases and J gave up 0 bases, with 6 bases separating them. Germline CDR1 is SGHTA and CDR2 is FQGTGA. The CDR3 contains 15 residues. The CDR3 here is CASSFRNSGANVLTF. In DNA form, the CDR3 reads TGTGCCAGCAGCTTTCGGAACTCTGGGGCCAACGTCCTGACTTTC. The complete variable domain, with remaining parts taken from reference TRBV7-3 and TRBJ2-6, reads GAGVSQTPSNKVTEKGKYVELRCDPISGHTALYWYRQSLGQGPEFLIYFQGTGAADDSGLPNDRFFAVRPEGSVSTLKIQRTERGDSAVYLCASSFRNSGANVLTFGAGSRLTVL.

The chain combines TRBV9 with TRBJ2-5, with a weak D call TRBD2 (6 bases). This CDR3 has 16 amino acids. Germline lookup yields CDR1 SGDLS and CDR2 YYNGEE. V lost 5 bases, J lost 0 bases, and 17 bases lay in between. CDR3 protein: CASSRSGGAHQETQYF. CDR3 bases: TGTGCCAGCAGTCGGTCCGGCGGGGCCCACCAAGAGACCCAGTACTTC.

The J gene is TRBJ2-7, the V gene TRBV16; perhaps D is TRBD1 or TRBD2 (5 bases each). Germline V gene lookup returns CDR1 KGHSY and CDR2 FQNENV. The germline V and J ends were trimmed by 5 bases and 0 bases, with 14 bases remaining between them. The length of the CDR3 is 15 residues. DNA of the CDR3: TGTGCCAGCAGCGGGACGGGGATGAGCTCCTACGAGCAGTACTTC. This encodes CASSGTGMSSYEQYF.

The CDR3, as DNA: TGTGCCATCAGTGAGTCGAGCTCGCGCGGGGCGCGGGGTTATGGCTACACCTTC. Protein sequence: CAISESSSRGARGYGYTF. The genes are TRBV10-3 and TRBJ1-2; D perhaps matches TRBD1 (5 bases). Germline CDR1 reads ENHRY; CDR2 reads SYGVKD. The germline V and J ends were trimmed by 0 bases and 5 bases, with 22 bases remaining between them. There are 18 residues in the CDR3.

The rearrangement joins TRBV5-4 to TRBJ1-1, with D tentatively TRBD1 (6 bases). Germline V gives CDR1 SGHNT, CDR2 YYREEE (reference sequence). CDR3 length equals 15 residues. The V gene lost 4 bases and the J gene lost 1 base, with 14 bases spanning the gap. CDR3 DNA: TGTGCCAGCAGCCGAAGCATACAGGGGAACACTGAAGCTTTCTTT. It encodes CASSRSIQGNTEAFF.

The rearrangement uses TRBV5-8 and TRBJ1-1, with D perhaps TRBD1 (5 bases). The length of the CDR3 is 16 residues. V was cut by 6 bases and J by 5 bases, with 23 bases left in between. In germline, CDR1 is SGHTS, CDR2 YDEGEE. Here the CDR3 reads CASTGELAGLGTEAFF. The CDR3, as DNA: TGTGCCAGCACCGGGGAGCTTGCGGGGCTGGGGACTGAAGCTTTCTTT.

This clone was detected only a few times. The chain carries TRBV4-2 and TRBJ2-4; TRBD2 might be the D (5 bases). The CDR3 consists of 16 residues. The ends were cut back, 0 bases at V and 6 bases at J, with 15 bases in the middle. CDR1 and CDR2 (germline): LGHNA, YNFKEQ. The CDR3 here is CASSQESFGVGNIQYF. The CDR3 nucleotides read TGTGCCAGCAGCCAAGAGTCTTTCGGGGTTGGAAACATTCAGTACTTC.

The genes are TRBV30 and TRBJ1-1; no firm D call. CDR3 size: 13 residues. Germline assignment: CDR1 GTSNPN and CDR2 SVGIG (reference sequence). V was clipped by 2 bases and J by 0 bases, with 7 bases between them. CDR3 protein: CAWSSNLNTEAFF. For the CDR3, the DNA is TGTGCCTGGAGTTCCAACTTGAACACTGAAGCTTTCTTT. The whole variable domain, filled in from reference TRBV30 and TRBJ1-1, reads SQTIHQWPATLVQPVGSPLSLECTVEGTSNPNLYWYRQAAGRGLQLLFYSVGIGQISSEVPQNLSASRPQDRQFILSSKKLLLSDSGFYLCAWSSNLNTEAFFGQGTRLTVV.

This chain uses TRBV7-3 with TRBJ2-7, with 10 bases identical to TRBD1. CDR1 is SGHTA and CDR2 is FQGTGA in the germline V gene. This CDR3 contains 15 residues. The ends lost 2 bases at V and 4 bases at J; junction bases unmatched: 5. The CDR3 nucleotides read TGTGCCAGCAGCTTACAGACAGGGGGCGAGTACGAGCAGTACTTC. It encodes CASSLQTGGEYEQYF.

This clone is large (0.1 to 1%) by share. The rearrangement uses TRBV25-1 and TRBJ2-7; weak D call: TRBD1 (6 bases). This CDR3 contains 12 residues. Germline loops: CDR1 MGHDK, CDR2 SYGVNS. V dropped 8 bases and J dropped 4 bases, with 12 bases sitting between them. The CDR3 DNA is TGTGCCAGCGGGGCCCAGGGGTACGAGCAGTACTTC. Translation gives CASGAQGYEQYF.

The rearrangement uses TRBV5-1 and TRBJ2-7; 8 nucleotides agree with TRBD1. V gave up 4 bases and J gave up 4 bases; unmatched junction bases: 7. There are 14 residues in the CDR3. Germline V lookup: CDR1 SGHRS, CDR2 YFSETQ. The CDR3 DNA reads TGCGCCAGCAGCCAGGACAGGGACTTTTACGAGCAGTACTTC. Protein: CASSQDRDFYEQYF.

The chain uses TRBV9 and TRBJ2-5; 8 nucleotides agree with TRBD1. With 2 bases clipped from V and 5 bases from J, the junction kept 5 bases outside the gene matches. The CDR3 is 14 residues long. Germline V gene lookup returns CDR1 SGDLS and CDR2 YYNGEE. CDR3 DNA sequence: TGTGCCAGCAGCGTCGGACAGGGATCGGAGACCCAGTACTTC. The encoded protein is CASSVGQGSETQYF.

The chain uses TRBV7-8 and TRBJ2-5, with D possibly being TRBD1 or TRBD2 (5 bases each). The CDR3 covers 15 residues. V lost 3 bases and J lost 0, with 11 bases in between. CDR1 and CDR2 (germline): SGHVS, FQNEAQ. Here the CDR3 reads CASSLPRDHQETQYF. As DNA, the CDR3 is TGTGCCAGCAGCTTGCCCCGGGACCACCAAGAGACCCAGTACTTC. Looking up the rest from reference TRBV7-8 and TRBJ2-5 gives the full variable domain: GAGVSQSPRYKVAKRGQDVALRCDPISGHVSLFWYQQALGQGPEFLTYFQNEAQLDKSGLPSDRFFAERPEGSVSTLKIQRTQQEDSAVYLCASSLPRDHQETQYFGPGTRLLVL.

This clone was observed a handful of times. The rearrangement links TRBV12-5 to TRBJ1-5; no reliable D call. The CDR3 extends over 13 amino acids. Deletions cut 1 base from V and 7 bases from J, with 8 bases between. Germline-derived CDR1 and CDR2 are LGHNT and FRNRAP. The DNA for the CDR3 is TGTGCTAGTGGTTTGGCCGCCGGCCAGCCCCAGCATTTT. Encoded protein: CASGLAAGQPQHF.

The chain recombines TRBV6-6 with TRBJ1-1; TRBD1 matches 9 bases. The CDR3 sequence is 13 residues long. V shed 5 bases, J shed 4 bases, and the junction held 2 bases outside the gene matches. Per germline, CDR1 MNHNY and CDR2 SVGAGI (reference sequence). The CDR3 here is CASSGTGSTEAFF. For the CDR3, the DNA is TGTGCCAGCAGTGGGACAGGGTCCACTGAAGCTTTCTTT.

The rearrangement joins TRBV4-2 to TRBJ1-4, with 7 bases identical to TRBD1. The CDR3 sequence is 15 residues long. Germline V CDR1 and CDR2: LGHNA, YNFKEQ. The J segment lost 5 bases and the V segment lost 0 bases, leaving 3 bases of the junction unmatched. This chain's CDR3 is CASSQEAGQNEKLFF. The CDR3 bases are TGTGCCAGCAGCCAAGAGGCGGGACAGAATGAAAAACTGTTTTTT.

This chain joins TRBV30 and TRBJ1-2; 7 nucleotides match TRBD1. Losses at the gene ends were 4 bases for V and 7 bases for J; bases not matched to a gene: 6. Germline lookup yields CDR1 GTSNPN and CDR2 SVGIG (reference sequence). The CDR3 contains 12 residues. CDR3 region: CAWIRGAGGYTF. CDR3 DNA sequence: TGTGCCTGGATCAGGGGGGCTGGTGGCTACACCTTC.

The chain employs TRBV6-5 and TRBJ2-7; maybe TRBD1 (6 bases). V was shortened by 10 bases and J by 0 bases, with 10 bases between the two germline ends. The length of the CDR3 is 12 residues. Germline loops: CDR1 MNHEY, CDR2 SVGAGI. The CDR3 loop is CATTDSSYEQYF. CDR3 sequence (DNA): TGTGCCACCACGGACAGCTCCTACGAGCAGTACTTC.

CDR3 bases: TGTGCCAGCAGCTTGGGCGGGCCTAGCTCCTACAATGAGCAGTTCTTC. It encodes CASSLGGPSSYNEQFF. V gene TRBV5-4 combines with J gene TRBJ2-1, with TRBD2 as a possible D gene (5 bases). V shed 0 bases and J shed 0 bases, with 10 bases lying between them. The CDR3 length is 16 residues. Germline assignment: CDR1 SGHNT and CDR2 YYREEE (reference sequence).

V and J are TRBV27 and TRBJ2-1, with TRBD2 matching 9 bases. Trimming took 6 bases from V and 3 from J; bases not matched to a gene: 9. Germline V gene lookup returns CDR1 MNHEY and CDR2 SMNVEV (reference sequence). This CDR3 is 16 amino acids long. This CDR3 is CASSPNSGSYYNEQFF. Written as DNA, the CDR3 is TGTGCCAGCAGCCCTAATAGCGGGAGCTACTACAATGAGCAGTTCTTC.

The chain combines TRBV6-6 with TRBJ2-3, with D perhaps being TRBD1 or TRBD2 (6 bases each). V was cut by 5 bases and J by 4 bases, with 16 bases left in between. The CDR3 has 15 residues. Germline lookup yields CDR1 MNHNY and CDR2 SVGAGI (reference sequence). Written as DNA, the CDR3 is TGTGCCAGCAGTGGGGGCCGGGGGCCGTCAGATACGCAGTATTTT. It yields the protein CASSGGRGPSDTQYF.